This T cell receptor (beta chain) comes out of a study of STAT5B mutations in CD4+ large granular lymphocyte leukemia. General study findings and limits: The CD4+ versus CD8+ T-LGLL clonality difference may reflect limited sample size. CD4-sorted patient repertoires seemed more clonal than healthy CD4+ repertoires.

J lost 4 bases, V lost 1 base, and 4 bases had no gene match. CDR3 length: 15 amino acids. CDR1 is SEHNR and CDR2 is FQNEAQ in the germline V gene (reference sequence). Either unselected PBMC or bead-purified CD4+, CD4+CD8+, CD57+ or CD56+ cells were sequenced. TCRdb's copy holds only in-frame clones and misses some; the assay was immunoSEQ multiplex PCR. There are roughly 2,200 clones in the sample; roughly 71% occur only once, and roughly 1.9% lies in the top ten. Comment on this clone: What it recognizes is unknown.

This sequence joins TRBV7-9 and TRBJ2-5; 9 bases are a match to TRBD1. Specimen: PBMCs. The receptor comes from a woman in her sixties or seventies with CD4+ T-cell large granular lymphocyte leukemia. CDR3 amino acids: CASSLGDREGETQYF. The CDR3 DNA follows: TGTGCCAGCAGCTTAGGGGACAGGGAAGGAGAGACCCAGTACTTC.